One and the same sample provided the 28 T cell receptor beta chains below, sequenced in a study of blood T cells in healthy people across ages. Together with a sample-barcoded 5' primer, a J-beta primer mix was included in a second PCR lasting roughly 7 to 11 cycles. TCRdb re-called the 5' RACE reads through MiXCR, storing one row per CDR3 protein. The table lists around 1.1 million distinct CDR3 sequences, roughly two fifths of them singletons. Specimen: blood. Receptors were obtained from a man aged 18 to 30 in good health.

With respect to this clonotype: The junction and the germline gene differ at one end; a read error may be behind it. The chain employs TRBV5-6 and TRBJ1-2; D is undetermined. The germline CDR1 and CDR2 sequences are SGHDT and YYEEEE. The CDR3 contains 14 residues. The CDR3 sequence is CAGSFRVLNYGYTF. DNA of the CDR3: TGTGCCGGCAGCTTTAGGGTCCTGAACTATGGCTACACCTTC.

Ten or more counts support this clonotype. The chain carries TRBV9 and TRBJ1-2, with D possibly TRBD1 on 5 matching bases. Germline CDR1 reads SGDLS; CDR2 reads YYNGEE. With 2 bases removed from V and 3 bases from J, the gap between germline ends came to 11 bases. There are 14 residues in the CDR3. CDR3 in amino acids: CASSVGGGDYGYTF. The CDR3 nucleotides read TGTGCCAGCAGCGTCGGGGGGGGAGACTATGGCTACACCTTC. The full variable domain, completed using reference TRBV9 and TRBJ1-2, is DSGVTQTPKHLITATGQRVTLRCSPRSGDLSVYWYQQSLDQGLQFLIQYYNGEERAKGNILERFSAQQFPDLHSELNLSSLELGDSALYFCASSVGGGDYGYTFGSGTRLTVV.

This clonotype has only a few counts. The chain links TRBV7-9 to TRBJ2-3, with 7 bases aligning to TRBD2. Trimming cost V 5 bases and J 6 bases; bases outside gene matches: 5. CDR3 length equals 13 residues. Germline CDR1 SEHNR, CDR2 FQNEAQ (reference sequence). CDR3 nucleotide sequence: TGTGCCAGCAGCGTTCCCGGGGGGGATACGCAGTATTTT. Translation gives CASSVPGGDTQYF.

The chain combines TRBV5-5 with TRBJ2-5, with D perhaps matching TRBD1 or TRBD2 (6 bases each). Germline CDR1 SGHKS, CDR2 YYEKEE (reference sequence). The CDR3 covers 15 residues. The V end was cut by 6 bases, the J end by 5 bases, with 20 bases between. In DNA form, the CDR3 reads TGTGCCAGCATCCGATACGGGGGCGTCTCTGAGACCCAGTACTTC. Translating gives CASIRYGGVSETQYF. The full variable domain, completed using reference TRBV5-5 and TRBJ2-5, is DAGVTQSPTHLIKTRGQQVTLRCSPISGHKSVSWYQQVLGQGPQFIFQYYEKEERGRGNFPDRFSARQFPNYSSELNVNALLLGDSALYLCASIRYGGVSETQYFGPGTRLLVL.

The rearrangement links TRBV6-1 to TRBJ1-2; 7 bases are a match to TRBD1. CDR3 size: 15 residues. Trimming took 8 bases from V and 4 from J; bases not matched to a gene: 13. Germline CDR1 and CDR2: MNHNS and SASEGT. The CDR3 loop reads CASVDTGQALYGYTF. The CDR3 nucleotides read TGTGCCAGCGTAGACACCGGACAGGCACTCTATGGCTACACCTTC.

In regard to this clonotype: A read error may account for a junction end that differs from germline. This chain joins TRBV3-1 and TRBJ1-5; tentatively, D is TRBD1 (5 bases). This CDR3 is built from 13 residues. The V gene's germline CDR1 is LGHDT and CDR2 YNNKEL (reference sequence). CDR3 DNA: TGTGTCAGCAGCCTTCGGGGGAATCAGCCCCAGCATTTT. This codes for CVSSLRGNQPQHF.

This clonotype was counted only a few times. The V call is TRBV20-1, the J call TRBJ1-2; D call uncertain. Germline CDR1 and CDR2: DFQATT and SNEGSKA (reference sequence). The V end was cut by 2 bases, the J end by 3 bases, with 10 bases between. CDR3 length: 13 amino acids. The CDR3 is CSARSAAHYGYTF. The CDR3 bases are TGCAGTGCTAGAAGCGCAGCCCACTATGGCTACACCTTC.

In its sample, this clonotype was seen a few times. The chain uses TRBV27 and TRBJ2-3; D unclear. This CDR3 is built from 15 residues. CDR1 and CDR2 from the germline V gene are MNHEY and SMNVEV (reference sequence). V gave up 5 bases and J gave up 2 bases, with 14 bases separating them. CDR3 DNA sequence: TGTGCCAGCAGTCCCGATCTAGGACCCACAGATACGCAGTATTTT. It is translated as CASSPDLGPTDTQYF.

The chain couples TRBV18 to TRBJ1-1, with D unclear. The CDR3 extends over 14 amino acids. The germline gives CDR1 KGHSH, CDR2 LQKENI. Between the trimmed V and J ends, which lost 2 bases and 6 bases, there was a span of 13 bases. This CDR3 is CASSPGDLRSEAFF. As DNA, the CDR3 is TGTGCCAGCTCACCAGGCGATTTAAGGTCTGAAGCTTTCTTT.

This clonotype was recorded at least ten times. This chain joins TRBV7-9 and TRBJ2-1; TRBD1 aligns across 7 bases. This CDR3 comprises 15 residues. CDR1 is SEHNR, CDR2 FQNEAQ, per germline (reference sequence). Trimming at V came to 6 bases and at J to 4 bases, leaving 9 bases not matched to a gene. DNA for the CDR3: TGTGCCAGCAGGACAACAGGGGATAAATACAATGAGCAGTTCTTC. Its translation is CASRTTGDKYNEQFF.

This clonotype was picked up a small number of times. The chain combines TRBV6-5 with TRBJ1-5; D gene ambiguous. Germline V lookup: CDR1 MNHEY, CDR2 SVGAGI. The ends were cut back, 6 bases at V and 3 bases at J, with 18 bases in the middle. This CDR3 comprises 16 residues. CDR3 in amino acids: CASSRTPPLSNQPQHF. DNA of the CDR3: TGTGCCAGCAGCCGGACCCCCCCTCTCTCCAATCAGCCCCAGCATTTT.

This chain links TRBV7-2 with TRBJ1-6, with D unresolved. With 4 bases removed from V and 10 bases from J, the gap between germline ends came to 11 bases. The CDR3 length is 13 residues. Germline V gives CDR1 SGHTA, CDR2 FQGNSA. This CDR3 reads CASSSTDYSPLHF. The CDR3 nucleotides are TGTGCCAGCAGCTCCACAGATTACTCACCCCTCCACTTT.

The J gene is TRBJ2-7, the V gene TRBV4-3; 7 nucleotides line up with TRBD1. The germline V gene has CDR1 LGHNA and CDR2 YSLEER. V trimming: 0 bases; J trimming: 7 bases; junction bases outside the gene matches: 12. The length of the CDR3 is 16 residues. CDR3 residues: CASSQEPGGHNNEQYF. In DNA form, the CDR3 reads TGCGCCAGCAGCCAAGAACCAGGGGGTCATAACAATGAGCAGTACTTC.

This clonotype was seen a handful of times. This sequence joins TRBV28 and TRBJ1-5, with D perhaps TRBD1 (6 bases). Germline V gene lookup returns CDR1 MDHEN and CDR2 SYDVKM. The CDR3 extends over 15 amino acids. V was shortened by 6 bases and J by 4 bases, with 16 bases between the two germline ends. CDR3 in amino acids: CASRRTGSTNQPQHF. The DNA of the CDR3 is TGTGCCAGCAGACGTACAGGGAGCACGAATCAGCCCCAGCATTTT.

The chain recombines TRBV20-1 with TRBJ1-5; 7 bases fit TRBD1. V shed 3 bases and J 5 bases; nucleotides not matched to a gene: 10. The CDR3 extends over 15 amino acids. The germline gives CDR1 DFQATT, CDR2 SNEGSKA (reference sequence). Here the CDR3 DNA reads TGCAGTGCTAGCCCGGACAGGCCCCGCGATCAGCCCCAGCATTTT. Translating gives CSASPDRPRDQPQHF.

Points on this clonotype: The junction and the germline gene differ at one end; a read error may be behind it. The CDR3 DNA reads as TGTACCAGCTCATCCCGGGACAGCCAAGAGACCCAGTACTTC. Protein sequence: CTSSSRDSQETQYF. The V call is TRBV18, the J call TRBJ2-5; 7 positions match TRBD1. This CDR3 is 14 amino acids long. From germline, CDR1 is KGHSH and CDR2 LQKENI.

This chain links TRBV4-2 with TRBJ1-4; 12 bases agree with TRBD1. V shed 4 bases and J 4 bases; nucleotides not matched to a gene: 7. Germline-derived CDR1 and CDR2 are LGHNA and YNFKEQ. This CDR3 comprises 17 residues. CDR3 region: CASSPRDRGQNNEKLFF. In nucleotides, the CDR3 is TGTGCCAGCAGCCCCCGGGACAGGGGGCAGAATAATGAAAAACTGTTTTTT.

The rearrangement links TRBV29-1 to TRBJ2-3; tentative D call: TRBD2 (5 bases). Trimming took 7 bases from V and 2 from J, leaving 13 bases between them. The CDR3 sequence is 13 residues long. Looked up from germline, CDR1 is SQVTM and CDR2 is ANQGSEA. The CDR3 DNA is TGCAGCGAGAGACGGGAATACACAGATACGCAGTATTTT. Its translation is CSERREYTDTQYF.

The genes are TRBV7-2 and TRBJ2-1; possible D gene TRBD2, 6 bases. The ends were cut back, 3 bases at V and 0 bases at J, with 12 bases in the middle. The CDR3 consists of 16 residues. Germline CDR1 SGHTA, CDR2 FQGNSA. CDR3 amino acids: CASSFLSGSSYNEQFF. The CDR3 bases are TGTGCCAGCAGCTTTCTTAGCGGAAGCTCCTACAATGAGCAGTTCTTC. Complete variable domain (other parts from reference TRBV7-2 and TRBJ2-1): GAGVSQSPSNKVTEKGKDVELRCDPISGHTALYWYRQSLGQGLEFLIYFQGNSAPDKSGLPSDRFSAERTGGSVSTLTIQRTQQEDSAVYLCASSFLSGSSYNEQFFGPGTRLTVL.

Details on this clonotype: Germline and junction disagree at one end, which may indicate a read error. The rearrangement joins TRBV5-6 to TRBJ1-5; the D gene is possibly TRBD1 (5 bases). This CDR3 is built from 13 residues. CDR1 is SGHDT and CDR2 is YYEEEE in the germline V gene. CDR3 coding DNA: TGTGCCAGCAGCCTGGGGGGGATTCAGCCCAAGCATTTT. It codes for CASSLGGIQPKHF.

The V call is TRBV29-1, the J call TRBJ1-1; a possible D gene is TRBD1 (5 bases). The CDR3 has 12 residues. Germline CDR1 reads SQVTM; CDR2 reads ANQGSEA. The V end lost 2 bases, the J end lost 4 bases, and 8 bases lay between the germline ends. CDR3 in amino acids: CSVELGVTEAFF. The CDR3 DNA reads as TGCAGCGTTGAACTGGGGGTCACTGAAGCTTTCTTT.

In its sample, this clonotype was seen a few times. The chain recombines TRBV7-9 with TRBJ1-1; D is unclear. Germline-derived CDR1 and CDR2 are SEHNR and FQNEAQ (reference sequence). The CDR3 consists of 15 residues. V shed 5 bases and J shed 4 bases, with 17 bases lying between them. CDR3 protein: CASSASRVKSTEAFF. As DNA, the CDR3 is TGTGCCAGCAGCGCAAGCCGGGTAAAGAGCACTGAAGCTTTCTTT.

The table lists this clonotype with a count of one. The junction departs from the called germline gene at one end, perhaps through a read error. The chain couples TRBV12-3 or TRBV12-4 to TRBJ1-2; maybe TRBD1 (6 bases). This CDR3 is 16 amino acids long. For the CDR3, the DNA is TGTGCCGGCAGTTCGACCCGGGACACAGCTAACTATGGCTACACCTTC. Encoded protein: CAGSSTRDTANYGYTF.

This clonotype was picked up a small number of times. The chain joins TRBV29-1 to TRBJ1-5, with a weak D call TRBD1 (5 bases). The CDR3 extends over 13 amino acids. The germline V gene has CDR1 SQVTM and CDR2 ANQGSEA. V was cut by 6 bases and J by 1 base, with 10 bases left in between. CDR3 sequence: CSVGVQSNQPQHF. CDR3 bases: TGCAGCGTAGGGGTCCAAAGCAATCAGCCCCAGCATTTT. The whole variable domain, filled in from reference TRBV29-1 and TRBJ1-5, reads SAVISQKPSRDICQRGTSLTIQCQVDSQVTMMFWYRQQPGQSLTLIATANQGSEATYESGFVIDKFPISRPNLTFSTLTVSNMSPEDSSIYLCSVGVQSNQPQHFGDGTRLSIL.

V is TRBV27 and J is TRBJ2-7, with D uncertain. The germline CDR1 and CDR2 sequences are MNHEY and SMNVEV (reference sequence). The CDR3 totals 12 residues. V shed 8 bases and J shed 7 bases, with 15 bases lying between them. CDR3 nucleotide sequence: TGTGCCAGCGAGGACCCCTACAATGAGCAGTACTTC. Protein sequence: CASEDPYNEQYF.

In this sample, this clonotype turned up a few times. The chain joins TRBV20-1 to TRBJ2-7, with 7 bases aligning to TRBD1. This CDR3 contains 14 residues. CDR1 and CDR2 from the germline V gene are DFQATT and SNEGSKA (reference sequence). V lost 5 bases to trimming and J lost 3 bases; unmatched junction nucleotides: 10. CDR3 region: CSASDREWIYEQYF. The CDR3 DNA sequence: TGCAGTGCTTCCGACAGGGAATGGATCTACGAGCAGTACTTC.

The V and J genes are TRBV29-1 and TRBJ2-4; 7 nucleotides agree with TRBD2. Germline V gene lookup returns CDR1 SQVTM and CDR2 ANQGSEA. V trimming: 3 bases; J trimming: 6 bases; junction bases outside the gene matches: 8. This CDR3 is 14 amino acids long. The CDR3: CSVDLGGDGNIQYF. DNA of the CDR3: TGCAGCGTTGATTTGGGGGGGGACGGAAACATTCAGTACTTC.

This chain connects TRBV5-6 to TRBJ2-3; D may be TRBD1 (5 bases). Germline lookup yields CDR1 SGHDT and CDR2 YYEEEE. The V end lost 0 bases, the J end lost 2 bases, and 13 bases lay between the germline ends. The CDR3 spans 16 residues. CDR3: CASSLDDSLYTDTQYF. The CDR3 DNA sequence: TGTGCCAGCAGCTTGGACGACAGTCTTTACACAGATACGCAGTATTTT.